These 18 T cell receptor beta chains share one sample of origin, sequenced in a study of CD4 T cells in relation to SARS-CoV-2 and coronaviruses. The unexposed donors gave CD4+ T cells in about 2011-2019, prior to COVID-19. After 10 to 11 days of culture, CD4+ T cells were isolated. Libraries were prepared by immunoSEQ multiplex PCR; TCRdb keeps only in-frame clonotypes and omits some of them. The sample consists of tens of thousands of clones, 76% of them appearing once. No antigen has been assigned to these receptors. Material for sequencing was CD4+ T cells from PBMCs, cultured in vitro. The source of these receptors is a human donor in good health.

The gene calls are TRBV12-3 or TRBV12-4 and TRBJ2-1, with a tentative D call TRBD2 (5 bases). This CDR3 is built from 13 residues. Trimming removed 6 bases from V and 0 bases from J, with 6 bases in between. The CDR3 reads CASRAGSYNEQFF. Here the CDR3 DNA reads TGTGCCAGCAGGGCGGGCTCCTACAATGAGCAGTTCTTC.

The genes are TRBV5-4 and TRBJ1-2; the match to TRBD1 covers 7 bases. The V and J ends lost 2 bases and 2 bases, in that order; junction bases with no gene match: 6. This CDR3 region has 15 residues. Germline V lookup: CDR1 SGHNT, CDR2 YYREEE (reference sequence). The CDR3 loop reads CASSLQGRENYGYTF. The CDR3 DNA reads as TGTGCCAGCAGCTTACAGGGGCGGGAGAACTATGGCTACACCTTC.

The chain combines TRBV25-1 with TRBJ1-6, with D hard to call. V was cut by 7 bases and J by 7 bases, with 11 bases left in between. The length of the CDR3 is 13 residues. Germline V gene sequence: CDR1 MGHDK, CDR2 SYGVNS. DNA of the CDR3: TGTGCCAGCAATCAACACTTGAATTCACCCCTCCACTTT. Translation: CASNQHLNSPLHF.

This CDR3 reads CASRRSGTSGKYEQYF. The CDR3 coding sequence is TGTGCCAGCAGGCGATCCGGGACTAGCGGAAAATACGAGCAGTACTTC. V usage is TRBV21-1 and J usage is TRBJ2-7; the DNA was not compared with TRBD2, the D call given in the table. TRBV21-1 is listed as a pseudogene. The CDR3 totals 16 residues.

This chain uses TRBV27 with TRBJ2-5; D possibly corresponds to TRBD1 (6 bases). The CDR3 loop spans 15 amino acids. Germline V gives CDR1 MNHEY, CDR2 SMNVEV (reference sequence). The V gene lost 0 bases and the J gene lost 2 bases, with 10 bases spanning the gap. CDR3 nucleotide sequence: TGTGCCAGCAGTTTATCGGGGGCCCGGCAAGAGACCCAGTACTTC. Protein sequence: CASSLSGARQETQYF.

In DNA form, the CDR3 reads TGTGCCAGCAGCTTGAGGACAGGGAGAGGGGGCCAAGAGACCCAGTACTTC. Its protein is CASSLRTGRGGQETQYF. The chain is built from TRBV5-8 and TRBJ2-5; 8 nucleotides line up with TRBD1. V trimming: 1 base; J trimming: 1 base; junction bases outside the gene matches: 9. This CDR3 is built from 17 residues. CDR1 is SGHTS, CDR2 YDEGEE, per germline. Together with reference TRBV5-8 and TRBJ2-5, the CDR3 gives the full variable domain: EAGVTQSPTHLIKTRGQQATLRCSPISGHTSVYWYQQALGLGLQFLLWYDEGEERNRGNFPPRFSGRQFPNYSSELNVNALELEDSALYLCASSLRTGRGGQETQYFGPGTRLLVL.

The V call is TRBV18, the J call TRBJ1-2; D not resolved. The length of the CDR3 is 13 residues. Germline loops: CDR1 KGHSH, CDR2 LQKENI. The ends were cut back, 2 bases at V and 5 bases at J, with 9 bases in the middle. The CDR3 DNA is TGTGCCAGCTCACCAGAGACTCTTTATGGCTACACCTTC. It specifies CASSPETLYGYTF.

The genes are TRBV11-2 and TRBJ2-2; TRBD1 might be the D (6 bases). The CDR3 loop spans 15 amino acids. V lost 5 bases, J lost 7 bases, and 17 bases lay in between. The V gene's germline CDR1 is SGHAT and CDR2 FQNNGV. The CDR3 spells CASSPLRGFGGELFF. In DNA form, the CDR3 reads TGTGCCAGCAGCCCATTGAGGGGGTTTGGCGGGGAGCTGTTTTTT.

This clone was seen a single time. This sequence joins TRBV7-2 and TRBJ2-7; D is perhaps TRBD2 (5 bases). Germline V gives CDR1 SGHTA, CDR2 FQGNSA. There are 13 residues in the CDR3. Between the trimmed V and J ends, which lost 5 bases and 9 bases, there was a span of 17 bases. The CDR3: CASSAGLFSGQYF. CDR3 bases: TGTGCCAGCAGCGCCGGACTGTTCTCGGGGCAGTACTTC.

The V call is TRBV6-5, the J call TRBJ2-7; D is possibly TRBD1 or TRBD2 (5 bases each). Per the germline V gene, CDR1 is MNHEY and CDR2 is SVGAGI. The CDR3 is 13 residues long. The V end was cut by 6 bases, the J end by 2 bases, with 11 bases between. The CDR3 DNA sequence: TGTGCCAGCAGAGGGACGGTAGCCTACGAGCAGTACTTC. Protein product: CASRGTVAYEQYF.

This sequence joins TRBV12-3 or TRBV12-4 and TRBJ1-3; unclear D gene. This CDR3 comprises 11 residues. Trimming removed 1 base at V and 11 bases at J, with 6 bases between. DNA of the CDR3: TGTGCCAGCAGTTTAGAGGCTGCCATATATTTT. It codes for CASSLEAAIYF.

V is TRBV20-1 and J is TRBJ2-1, with TRBD1 matching over 9 bases. CDR1 and CDR2 (germline): DFQATT, SNEGSKA (reference sequence). The CDR3 extends over 16 amino acids. V lost 3 bases and J lost 0; bases outside the gene matches: 6. The DNA of the CDR3 is TGCAGTGCTAGTGGGGACAGGGCGAGCTCCTACAATGAGCAGTTCTTC. Translating gives CSASGDRASSYNEQFF.

The genes are TRBV6-5 and TRBJ2-7; D is undetermined. CDR1 is MNHEY and CDR2 is SVGAGI in the germline V gene. The CDR3 is made up of 11 amino acids. Trimming stripped 6 bases from V and 7 bases from J, with 10 bases between. The CDR3: CASSSPLEQYF. CDR3 sequence (DNA): TGTGCCAGCAGCTCCCCCCTGGAGCAGTACTTC.

DNA of the CDR3: TGTGCCACCCGCACTGGGGCAGGGGGCAACACCGGGGAGCTGTTTTTT. It translates to CATRTGAGGNTGELFF. This chain uses TRBV2 with TRBJ2-2, with 8 bases lining up with TRBD1. J lost 2 bases, V lost 10 bases, and 12 bases had no gene match. In germline, CDR1 is SNHLY, CDR2 FYNNEI. This CDR3 contains 16 residues.

The V gene is TRBV7-2, the J gene TRBJ2-1; 9 positions match TRBD2. V dropped 4 bases and J dropped 0; count of bases not matched to a gene: 1. Per the germline V gene, CDR1 is SGHTA and CDR2 is FQGNSA. The CDR3 loop spans 15 amino acids. The CDR3 sequence is CASSWGLASYNEQFF. Written as DNA, the CDR3 is TGTGCCAGCAGCTGGGGACTAGCCTCCTACAATGAGCAGTTCTTC.

The rearrangement joins TRBV4-2 to TRBJ1-4; 9 positions agree with TRBD1. The trim removed 4 bases at V and 15 bases at J, leaving 12 bases unmatched. CDR3 length: 14 amino acids. CDR1 is LGHNA, CDR2 YNFKEQ, per germline. The CDR3 reads CASSPKRTGVILFF. The CDR3 DNA sequence: TGTGCCAGCAGCCCAAAACGGACAGGGGTAATATTGTTTTTT.

V and J are TRBV7-8 and TRBJ1-1, with a weak D call TRBD1 (5 bases). This CDR3 is built from 16 residues. V was cut by 3 bases and J by 4 bases, with 18 bases left in between. Germline V lookup: CDR1 SGHVS, CDR2 FQNEAQ. The CDR3 loop reads CASSFTWGIRGTEAFF. For the CDR3, the DNA is TGTGCCAGCAGCTTTACTTGGGGCATCCGGGGCACTGAAGCTTTCTTT.

The rearrangement uses TRBV10-3 and TRBJ2-1; TRBD2 aligns across 8 bases. Germline V lookup: CDR1 ENHRY, CDR2 SYGVKD. This CDR3 spans 17 amino acids. V gave up 3 bases and J gave up 2 bases; unmatched junction bases: 9. This CDR3 is CAISEPSGGAPYNEQFF. The CDR3 coding sequence is TGTGCCATCAGTGAACCTTCCGGGGGGGCCCCCTACAATGAGCAGTTCTTC.